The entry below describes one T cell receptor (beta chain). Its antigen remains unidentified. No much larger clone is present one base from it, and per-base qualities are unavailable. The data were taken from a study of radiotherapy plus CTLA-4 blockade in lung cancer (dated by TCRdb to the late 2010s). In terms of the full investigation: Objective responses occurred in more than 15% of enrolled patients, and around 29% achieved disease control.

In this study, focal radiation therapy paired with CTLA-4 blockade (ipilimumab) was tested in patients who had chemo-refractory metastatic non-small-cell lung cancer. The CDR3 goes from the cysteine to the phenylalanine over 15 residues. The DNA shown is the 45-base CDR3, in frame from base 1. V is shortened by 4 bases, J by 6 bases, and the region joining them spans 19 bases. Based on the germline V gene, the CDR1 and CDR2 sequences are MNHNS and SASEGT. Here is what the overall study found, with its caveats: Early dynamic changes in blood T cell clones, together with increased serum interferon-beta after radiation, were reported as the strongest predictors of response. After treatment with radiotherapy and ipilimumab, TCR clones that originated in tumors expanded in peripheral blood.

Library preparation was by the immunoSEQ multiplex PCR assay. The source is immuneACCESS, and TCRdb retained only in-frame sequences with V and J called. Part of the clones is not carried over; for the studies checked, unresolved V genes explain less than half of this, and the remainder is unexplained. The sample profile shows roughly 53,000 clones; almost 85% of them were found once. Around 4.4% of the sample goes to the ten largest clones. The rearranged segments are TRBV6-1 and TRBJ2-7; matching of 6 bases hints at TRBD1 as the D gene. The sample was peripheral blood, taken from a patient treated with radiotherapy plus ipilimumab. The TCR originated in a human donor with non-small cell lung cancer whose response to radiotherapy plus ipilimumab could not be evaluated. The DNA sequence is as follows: TGTGCCAGCAGTGCTCGACAGGCCCGAGGAGGCGAGCAGTACTTC. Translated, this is CASSARQARGGEQYF.